This passage covers 24 T cell receptor beta chains from one sample sequenced in a study of cytomegalovirus exposure and HLA in healthy donors. Primers: 60 Vbeta forward and 13 Jbeta reverse. Assay used: immunoSEQ multiplex PCR; TCRdb lists only in-frame clones, some missing. The table records roughly 170,000 clones, roughly four fifths of them present only once. The sequencing input was PBMCs. The receptors originated from a man aged 18-30 years in good health and CMV-seronegative.

This chain joins TRBV5-1 and TRBJ1-4, with a tentative D call TRBD1 (6 bases). The CDR3 is made up of 15 amino acids. In germline, CDR1 is SGHRS, CDR2 YFSETQ. V was trimmed by 2 bases and J by 8 bases, leaving 16 bases between them. CDR3 coding DNA: TGCGCCAGCAGCTTTGACGACAGGATCGGGGAAAAACTGTTTTTT. It is translated as CASSFDDRIGEKLFF. Full variable domain (rest looked up from reference TRBV5-1 and TRBJ1-4): KAGVTQTPRYLIKTRGQQVTLSCSPISGHRSVSWYQQTPGQGLQFLFEYFSETQRNKGNFPGRFSGRQFSNSRSEMNVSTLELGDSALYLCASSFDDRIGEKLFFGSGTQLSVL.

The chain joins TRBV6-1 to TRBJ2-2; tentative D call: TRBD1 (5 bases). The germline V gene has CDR1 MNHNS and CDR2 SASEGT. This CDR3 has 13 amino acids. Trimming left V 2 bases short and J 9 bases short, with 10 bases between. DNA for the CDR3: TGTGCCAGCAGTGAATACTGGGGCAGGGAGCTGTTTTTT. Amino acid sequence: CASSEYWGRELFF.

This clone was counted once. The J gene is TRBJ2-4, the V gene TRBV19; TRBD1 matches at 7 bases. The V segment lost 3 bases and the J segment 1 base; nucleotides outside the gene matches: 6. The V gene's germline CDR1 is LNHDA and CDR2 SQIVND (reference sequence). This CDR3 is 16 amino acids long. The DNA for the CDR3 is TGTGCCAGTAGTATTCGGGGACAGATCGCCAAAAACATTCAGTACTTC. It yields the protein CASSIRGQIAKNIQYF.

The gene calls are TRBV5-1 and TRBJ1-1; 8 bases agree with TRBD1. The CDR3 loop spans 13 amino acids. V lost 4 bases and J lost 8; bases outside the gene matches: 7. The germline V gene encodes CDR1 SGHRS and CDR2 YFSETQ. The chain's CDR3 is CASSQRTGPEAFF. Here the CDR3 DNA reads TGCGCCAGCAGCCAAAGGACAGGGCCGGAAGCTTTCTTT.

The count of this clone is one. The chain joins TRBV19 to TRBJ2-7; D not certain. Trimming took 0 bases from V and 0 from J, leaving 9 bases between them. The CDR3 sequence is 15 residues long. Germline loops: CDR1 LNHDA, CDR2 SQIVND (reference sequence). CDR3 sequence: CASSIESGSSYEQYF. The CDR3 DNA reads TGTGCCAGTAGTATAGAAAGTGGCAGCTCCTACGAGCAGTACTTC.

The genes are TRBV7-3 and TRBJ1-2; 10 bases agree with TRBD1. The length of the CDR3 is 16 residues. V lost 2 bases, J lost 7 bases, and 10 bases stayed unmatched. Germline CDR1 reads SGHTA; CDR2 reads FQGTGA. As DNA, the CDR3 is TGTGCCAGCAGCTTACATTCGACAGGGGGCAGGGTTGGCTACACCTTC. Protein: CASSLHSTGGRVGYTF.

This clone showed up just once. The genes are TRBV6-6 and TRBJ2-5; 7 nucleotides match TRBD1. Germline V gene data show CDR1 as MNHNY and CDR2 as SVGAGI (reference sequence). The J segment lost 2 bases and the V segment lost 5 bases, leaving 5 bases of the junction unmatched. This CDR3 is 14 amino acids long. Written as DNA, the CDR3 is TGTGCCAGCAGTGGGGACAGCGGACAAGAGACCCAGTACTTC. Translation gives CASSGDSGQETQYF.

V gene TRBV19 combines with J gene TRBJ2-1; D is possibly TRBD2 (8 bases). V was pared by 6 bases and J by 0 bases, with 15 bases between. CDR1 LNHDA and CDR2 SQIVND come from the germline V gene (reference sequence). CDR3 length equals 16 residues. For the CDR3, the DNA is TGTGCCAGTAGCAGGGGGGCGGGGGGCTCCTACAATGAGCAGTTCTTC. As protein: CASSRGAGGSYNEQFF.

The CDR3 coding sequence is TGTGCCAGCAGTACAGTGACAGCTCCTGAAGCTTTCTTT. Translated: CASSTVTAPEAFF. The chain joins TRBV6-5 to TRBJ1-1; possibly TRBD1 for D (5 bases). CDR1 is MNHEY and CDR2 is SVGAGI in the germline V gene. The V end lost 5 bases, the J end lost 6 bases, and 13 bases lay between the germline ends. The CDR3 is 13 residues long.

The rearrangement links TRBV7-9 to TRBJ2-2, with D perhaps matching TRBD2 (6 bases). The CDR3 spans 16 residues. V was pared by 5 bases and J by 3 bases, with 16 bases between. CDR1 SEHNR and CDR2 FQNEAQ come from the germline V gene (reference sequence). The CDR3 DNA reads TGTGCCAGCAGCCTCCGGGCGGGGTTGGACACCGGGGAGCTGTTTTTT. It codes for CASSLRAGLDTGELFF.

The chain recombines TRBV6-5 with TRBJ2-1, with D possibly matching TRBD1 (6 bases). V dropped 6 bases and J dropped 5 bases, with 14 bases sitting between them. The CDR3 loop spans 14 amino acids. CDR1 MNHEY and CDR2 SVGAGI come from the germline V gene. In nucleotides, the CDR3 is TGTGCCAGCAGAAAACAGGGTTTTAACAATGAGCAGTTCTTC. It specifies CASRKQGFNNEQFF.

This clone was detected a few times. The rearrangement joins TRBV19 to TRBJ1-4, with 7 bases identical to TRBD1. The CDR3 is made up of 15 amino acids. Germline V CDR1 and CDR2: LNHDA, SQIVND (reference sequence). J lost 4 bases, V lost 5 bases, and 7 bases had no gene match. DNA of the CDR3: TGTGCCAGTAGTCCCACGGGACAGCATAATGAAAAACTGTTTTTT. Protein: CASSPTGQHNEKLFF.

In this sample, this clone turned up once. V is TRBV19 and J is TRBJ1-5; D is possibly TRBD1 (5 bases). V was shortened by 5 bases and J by 5 bases, with 10 bases between the two germline ends. The CDR3 contains 13 residues. CDR1 is LNHDA, CDR2 SQIVND, per germline (reference sequence). Here the CDR3 reads CASSARQYQPQHF. The CDR3 DNA reads as TGTGCCAGTAGTGCCCGACAGTATCAGCCCCAGCATTTT.

The chain employs TRBV18 and TRBJ2-7; 9 nucleotides match TRBD1. Per the germline V gene, CDR1 is KGHSH and CDR2 is LQKENI. The V segment lost 1 base and the J segment 2 bases; nucleotides outside the gene matches: 3. The length of the CDR3 is 15 residues. This CDR3 is CASSPRDRGTYEQYF. CDR3 sequence (DNA): TGTGCCAGCTCACCACGCGACAGGGGGACCTACGAGCAGTACTTC.

The chain combines TRBV28 with TRBJ2-1, with 8 bases that match TRBD1. Germline V gene lookup returns CDR1 MDHEN and CDR2 SYDVKM. Unmatched junction bases numbered 14, after V lost 10 bases and J lost 6 bases. There are 15 residues in the CDR3. The CDR3 nucleotides read TGTGCCATCTCGAGGGGTCCAGGGGGCTCCAATGAGCAGTTCTTC. This translates into CAISRGPGGSNEQFF.

This chain joins TRBV27 and TRBJ1-4; no firm D call. Trimming cost V 3 bases and J 8 bases, with 13 bases left between them. CDR3 length: 14 amino acids. CDR1 and CDR2 (germline): MNHEY, SMNVEV (reference sequence). This CDR3 is CASSLRRPGEKLFF. The CDR3 DNA reads TGTGCCAGCAGTTTGAGGCGTCCGGGGGAAAAACTGTTTTTT.

The chain couples TRBV2 to TRBJ2-1; TRBD1 aligns across 8 bases. The germline V gene has CDR1 SNHLY and CDR2 FYNNEI. Losses at the gene ends were 6 bases for V and 3 bases for J; bases not matched to a gene: 4. The CDR3 length is 14 residues. CDR3 amino acids: CASRRQGSYNEQFF. The CDR3 coding sequence is TGTGCCAGCAGGAGACAGGGGAGCTACAATGAGCAGTTCTTC.

This sequence joins TRBV5-1 and TRBJ2-3; 8 nucleotides line up with TRBD2. This CDR3 comprises 18 residues. Germline values: CDR1 SGHRS, CDR2 YFSETQ. V lost 2 bases to trimming and J lost 2 bases; unmatched junction nucleotides: 13. CDR3 coding DNA: TGCGCCAGCAGCTTCGATTACAGCGGGGGCGAGATCACAGATACGCAGTATTTT. This translates into CASSFDYSGGEITDTQYF.

The chain links TRBV6-6 to TRBJ2-5; TRBD1 agrees at 9 bases. CDR1 is MNHNY and CDR2 is SVGAGI in the germline V gene (reference sequence). With V trimmed by 2 bases and J by 7 bases, 2 bases remained unmatched. This CDR3 is built from 13 residues. CDR3 nucleotide sequence: TGTGCCAGCAGTTACCCGACAGGGGGGACCCAGTACTTC. Protein sequence: CASSYPTGGTQYF.

The rearrangement joins TRBV7-2 to TRBJ1-1; TRBD1 matches 8 bases. V lost 4 bases to trimming and J lost 5 bases; unmatched junction nucleotides: 9. The CDR3 totals 15 residues. The V gene's germline CDR1 is SGHTA and CDR2 FQGNSA. CDR3 nucleotides: TGTGCCAGCAGCTCAAGAGGACAGGGCCGAACTGAAGCTTTCTTT. This sequence encodes CASSSRGQGRTEAFF.

The V gene is TRBV6-1, the J gene TRBJ2-3; 9 nucleotides agree with TRBD2. Germline CDR1 MNHNS, CDR2 SASEGT. The CDR3 extends over 15 amino acids. The V gene end was trimmed by 5 bases and the J gene end by 2 bases; junction bases not matched to a gene: 5. Here the CDR3 reads CASSIQRGDTDTQYF. CDR3 nucleotide sequence: TGTGCCAGCAGTATCCAGCGGGGGGACACAGATACGCAGTATTTT.

A single count supports this clone. This chain uses TRBV7-2 with TRBJ2-7; D possibly corresponds to TRBD2 (7 bases). V was clipped by 5 bases and J by 5 bases, with 19 bases between them. Germline CDR1 and CDR2: SGHTA and FQGNSA. The CDR3 has 15 amino acids. CDR3: CASSPIGGGANEQYF. The CDR3 DNA reads TGTGCCAGCAGCCCCATAGGGGGGGGTGCCAACGAGCAGTACTTC.

This clone was seen only a few times. This chain joins TRBV18 and TRBJ2-7, with D maybe TRBD1 (5 bases). Germline V gene data show CDR1 as KGHSH and CDR2 as LQKENI. V lost 0 bases to trimming and J lost 4 bases, with 10 bases between them. The CDR3 loop spans 14 amino acids. The CDR3 protein is CASSPPPGIYEQYF. The CDR3 region has the DNA TGTGCCAGCTCACCACCTCCAGGGATATACGAGCAGTACTTC.

J is TRBJ2-7 and V is TRBV6-1; D may be TRBD1 (6 bases). Germline V gene data show CDR1 as MNHNS and CDR2 as SASEGT. This CDR3 contains 15 residues. Trimming left V 10 bases short and J 7 bases short, with 26 bases between. CDR3 coding DNA: TGTGCCACCCGTCCCCCAGGGGCCGGCGTAGGGGAGCAGTACTTC. The encoded protein is CATRPPGAGVGEQYF.